The present T cell receptor beta chain was sequenced within a study of neurological immune-mediated disorders. The ends were cut back, 0 bases at V and 7 bases at J, with 17 bases in the middle. Germline CDR1 SGHKS, CDR2 YYEKEE (reference sequence). This CDR3 comprises 16 residues. This clonotype was counted ten times or more. TCRdb ran MiXCR on the 5' RACE reads and lists one entry per CDR3 protein. The sample holds under 35,000 distinct CDR3 sequences, approximately 22% seen once. The sequence derives from a man aged 50 or older with HTLV-1-associated myelopathy (HAM/TSP). This chain connects TRBV5-5 to TRBJ1-5; the D gene is possibly TRBD1 (6 bases). Sample: CD4+ T cells from blood. Here the CDR3 DNA reads TGTGCCAGCAGCTTGGCCACCGGACAGCCCAACCAGCCCCAGCATTTT. This translates into CASSLATGQPNQPQHF.